This T cell receptor beta chain emerged from a study of control samples from healthy donors and cancer patients. TCRdb's copy holds only in-frame clones and misses some; the assay was immunoSEQ multiplex PCR. The top ten clones hold roughly 6.7% of a sample with 60,000 to 100,000 clones, about 89% of them seen once. Material for sequencing was blood. The clonotype was recovered from a man in his fifties in good health.

CDR3 region: CASSVGVRGTNYGYTF. CDR3 bases: TGTGCCAGCAGCGTAGGTGTAAGGGGCACTAACTATGGCTACACCTTC. The rearrangement links TRBV9 to TRBJ1-2, with D tentatively TRBD1 (5 bases). Germline CDR1 reads SGDLS; CDR2 reads YYNGEE. V was shortened by 0 bases and J by 0 bases, with 12 bases between the two germline ends. This CDR3 is 16 amino acids long.